These T cell receptor beta chains were read from a single sample in a study of blood T cell repertoires in COVID-19. Clones were read by immunoSEQ multiplex PCR, and TCRdb kept only the in-frame ones, dropping some. This table has about 270,000 clones, about 89% appearing once. Material for sequencing was peripheral blood. These TCRs come from a man between 50 and 59 years old with acute or convalescent COVID-19. The CDR3 runs from the conserved cysteine through the conserved F or W. D genes are given only for firm matches. A row's size may be missing; if present it is once, few, many or a size class.

J gene,clone size,V gene,D gene,CDR3 protein,CDR3 DNA
TRBJ2-7,once,TRBV6-5,TRBD1,CASSTLTQGDEQYF,TGTGCCAGCAGCACTCTCACCCAGGGGGACGAGCAGTACTTC
TRBJ1-2,few,TRBV18,NA,CASSPPGDGYTF,TGTGCCAGCTCACCACCAGGGGATGGCTACACCTTC
TRBJ1-2,NA,TRBV3-1/TRBV3-2,NA,CASSQVGGMWGRSFYGYTF,TGTGCCAGCAGCCAAGTGGGGGGTATGTGGGGACGGAGCTTCTATGGCTACACCTTC
TRBJ1-2,few,TRBV5-4,NA,CASSKTGAYGYTF,TGTGCCAGCAGCAAAACAGGAGCCTATGGCTACACCTTC
TRBJ2-2,once,TRBV7-2,NA,CASSGGTTGELFF,TGTGCCAGCAGCGGGGGGACCACCGGGGAGCTGTTTTTT
TRBJ2-5,NA,TRBV24-1,TRBD1,CATSESGQAQETQYF,TGTGCCACCAGTGAGTCTGGACAGGCGCAAGAGACCCAGTACTTC
TRBJ2-1,NA,TRBV12-3/TRBV12-4,NA,CASMRTAGEQFF,TGTGCCAGCATGAGGACGGCGGGTGAGCAGTTCTTC
TRBJ2-3,NA,TRBV5-1,NA,CASSLVLAGAGDTQYF,TGCGCCAGCAGCTTGGTACTCGCGGGGGCGGGGGATACGCAGTATTTT
TRBJ2-3,NA,TRBV5-1,NA,CASSSVPGDTRPGDTSTDTQYF,TGCGCCAGCAGCTCGGTCCCGGGAGATACCCGACCGGGGGATACTAGCACAGATACGCAGTATTTT
TRBJ1-2,NA,TRBV3-1/TRBV3-2,NA,CASSQTPAANYGYTF,TGTGCCAGCAGCCAGACTCCGGCAGCTAACTATGGCTACACCTTC
TRBJ1-6,few,TRBV25-1,NA,CASAIRGTYNSPLHF,TGTGCCAGCGCAATACGGGGGACGTATAATTCACCCCTCCACTTT
TRBJ1-4,once,TRBV27,NA,CASSLSWSGLTNEKLFF,TGTGCCAGCAGTTTATCGTGGTCGGGACTGACGAATGAAAAACTGTTTTTT
TRBJ1-2,NA,TRBV7-2,NA,CASSSTAGPYGYTF,TGTGCCAGCAGCTCCACTGCAGGCCCCTATGGCTACACCTTC
TRBJ2-2,NA,TRBV2,NA,CASSTPIGRSGELFF,TGTGCCAGCAGTACCCCCATAGGGAGATCCGGGGAGCTGTTTTTT
TRBJ2-7,NA,TRBV5-1,TRBD1,CASSIQPGTGGNEQYF,TGCGCCAGCAGCATCCAGCCAGGGACAGGGGGGAACGAGCAGTACTTC
TRBJ1-6,NA,TRBV5-1,TRBD1,CASSIQPDRDSPLHF,TGCGCCAGCAGCATCCAGCCCGACAGGGATTCACCCCTCCACTTT
TRBJ2-7,NA,TRBV5-1,TRBD1,CASSLGGSGGLIPSSYEQYF,TGCGCCAGCAGCTTGGGAGGATCAGGGGGCTTAATCCCCAGCTCCTACGAGCAGTACTTC
TRBJ2-7,NA,TRBV5-4,NA,CASSPSGRGHYEQYF,TGTGCCAGCAGCCCGTCTGGGCGGGGCCACTACGAGCAGTACTTC
TRBJ1-3,NA,TRBV5-5,NA,CASSPTVSSGNTIYF,TGTGCCAGCAGTCCCACGGTTAGCTCTGGAAACACCATATATTTT
TRBJ1-2,NA,TRBV27,NA,CASSLSPGQIYGYTF,TGTGCCAGCAGTTTATCCCCCGGACAGATCTATGGCTACACCTTC
TRBJ2-3,NA,TRBV7-9,NA,CASSPGGGADTQYF,TGTGCCAGCAGCCCGGGAGGGGGCGCAGATACGCAGTATTTT
TRBJ1-4,NA,TRBV7-6,NA,CASSSRDEKLFF,TGTGCCAGCAGCTCCCGGGATGAAAAACTGTTTTTT
TRBJ2-1,NA,TRBV7-9,NA,CASSPGTLQFF,TGTGCCAGCAGCCCCGGGACTTTGCAGTTCTTC
TRBJ1-1,NA,TRBV4-1,TRBD1,CASSHNPGQGRAEAFF,TGCGCCAGCAGCCATAATCCGGGACAGGGGCGGGCTGAAGCTTTCTTT
TRBJ2-3,NA,TRBV4-2,TRBD2,CASSQDRIRLAGGLGTDTQYF,TGTGCCAGCAGCCAAGATCGAATTCGACTAGCGGGGGGGCTGGGCACAGATACGCAGTATTTT
TRBJ2-7,NA,TRBV7-9,NA,CASSLELGSYEQYF,TGTGCCAGCAGCTTGGAGCTCGGATCCTACGAGCAGTACTTC
TRBJ2-5,NA,TRBV4-1,NA,CASSQATYYRREETQYF,TGCGCCAGCAGCCAAGCCACTTACTACAGGAGGGAGGAGACCCAGTACTTC
TRBJ2-4,NA,TRBV10-1,TRBD1,CASSPDRGQAKNIQYF,TGCGCCAGCAGCCCCGACAGGGGGCAGGCCAAAAACATTCAGTACTTC
TRBJ1-3,NA,TRBV6-6,NA,CASRGAGNTIYF,TGTGCCAGCAGGGGGGCCGGAAACACCATATATTTT
TRBJ2-3,NA,TRBV5-4,TRBD1,CASSHPGQGRTDTQYF,TGTGCCAGCAGCCACCCGGGACAGGGGCGCACAGATACGCAGTATTTT
TRBJ1-2,NA,TRBV10-2,NA,CASSESTGRNYGYTF,TGCGCCAGCAGTGAGTCAACAGGCCGGAACTATGGCTACACCTTC
TRBJ2-1,NA,TRBV13,TRBD1,CASSAEGAEQFF,TGTGCCAGCAGCGCTGAGGGGGCTGAGCAGTTCTTC
TRBJ1-1,NA,TRBV19,TRBD1,CASSIRTGNVNTEAFF,TGTGCCAGTAGTATCCGGACAGGGAACGTGAACACTGAAGCTTTCTTT
TRBJ2-2,NA,TRBV11-1,NA,CASSLTGTPTGELFF,TGTGCCAGCAGCCTAACCGGGACACCCACCGGGGAGCTGTTTTTT